The rows below give T cell receptor beta chains drawn from one sample of a study of blood T cell repertoires in COVID-19. Clones were sequenced by immunoSEQ multiplex PCR, and TCRdb holds only the in-frame ones, with some missing. Of around 160,000 clones listed, approximately 90% are singletons. The specimen was peripheral blood. The receptors were gathered from an older woman with COVID-19, enrolled during active disease. The CDR3 runs from the conserved cysteine through the conserved F or W. Each record gives: J gene, V gene, CDR3 protein.

TRBJ2-1	TRBV28	CASTNLQGGPYNEQFF
TRBJ2-7	TRBV7-9	CASSLVGGLGEQYF
TRBJ2-5	TRBV30	CVYGLAGADLGETQYF
TRBJ2-7	TRBV30	CAWSKQGAHEQYF
TRBJ1-2	TRBV27	CASSSVPGQGNYGYTF
TRBJ2-1	TRBV7-8	CASSYDSNSNNEQFF
TRBJ1-2	TRBV30	CAWSPGYNYGYTF
TRBJ1-1	TRBV28	CASEKAGTMVTEAFF
TRBJ1-2	TRBV7-9	CASSLGGTGGIGYTF
TRBJ2-3	TRBV7-6	CASSSGFSTDTQYF
TRBJ1-4	TRBV11-2	CASSFRRGGQGEKLFF
TRBJ1-2	TRBV6-1	CASSDWPYYGYTF
TRBJ2-5	TRBV11-2	CASSLNSVETQYF
TRBJ1-1	TRBV11-2	CASSLDRGAEAFF
TRBJ1-6	TRBV3-1/TRBV3-2	CASSQDYGTGQHNSPLHF
TRBJ1-5	TRBV30	CASTAEGHSNQPQHF